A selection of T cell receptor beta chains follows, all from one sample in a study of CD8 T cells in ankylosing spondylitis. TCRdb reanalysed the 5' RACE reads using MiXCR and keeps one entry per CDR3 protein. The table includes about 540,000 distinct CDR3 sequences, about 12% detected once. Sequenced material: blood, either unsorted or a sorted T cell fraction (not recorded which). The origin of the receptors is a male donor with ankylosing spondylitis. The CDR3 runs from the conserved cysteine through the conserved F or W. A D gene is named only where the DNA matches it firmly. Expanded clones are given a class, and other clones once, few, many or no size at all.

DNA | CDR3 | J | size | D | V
TGCAGTGCCCTCGTCACGGGGGGAGGTGGCTACACCTTC | CSALVTGGGGYTF | TRBJ1-2 | few | - | TRBV20-1
TGCGCCAGCAGCTTGGGGGCAGGGATCTCTGGAAACACCATATATTTT | CASSLGAGISGNTIYF | TRBJ1-3 | - | - | TRBV5-1
TGTGCCAGCTCACCAACACCAGCTGGGACCACTGAAGCTTTCTTT | CASSPTPAGTTEAFF | TRBJ1-1 | - | - | TRBV18
TGTGCCAGCAGCTTGAGCCAGGGGAGGCAGTACTTC | CASSLSQGRQYF | TRBJ2-7 | few | - | TRBV7-9
TGTGCCAGCAGCTTAGGATATTTCAGGGGGGATGGTGAAAAACTGTTTTTT | CASSLGYFRGDGEKLFF | TRBJ1-4 | - | TRBD1 | TRBV13
TGTGCCAGCAGCTTGGCCGTATCTGGGGCCAACGTCCTGACTTTC | CASSLAVSGANVLTF | TRBJ2-6 | many | - | TRBV5-5
TGCGCCAGCAGGGGTTTGGCAGGGGTCGGAAACACCATATATTTT | CASRGLAGVGNTIYF | TRBJ1-3 | few | - | TRBV10-2
TGTGCCAGCGCTGGGGCGGCCCCCCTTAACTACAATGAGCAGTTCTTC | CASAGAAPLNYNEQFF | TRBJ2-1 | few | - | TRBV25-1
TGTGCCACCAGTGGCCCCGTGAGGGTAGCGGGCCCGGGGAGCGCAGATACGCAGTATTTT | CATSGPVRVAGPGSADTQYF | TRBJ2-3 | - | TRBD2 | TRBV24-1
TGCAGTGCCAGACACGAGGTCGGTGAGCAGTTCTTC | CSARHEVGEQFF | TRBJ2-1 | - | - | TRBV20-1
TGTGCCAGCAGCCAGACTGGGTATAGCGGGAGCTCTGGTGAGCAGTTCTTC | CASSQTGYSGSSGEQFF | TRBJ2-1 | few | TRBD2 | TRBV11-2
TGTGCCAGCACCTTGGGACGGGTCACTGAAGCTTTCTTT | CASTLGRVTEAFF | TRBJ1-1 | - | - | TRBV6-2/TRBV6-3
TGTGCCAGCAGTTTTCGGCGGTCCACCGGGGAGCTGTTTTTT | CASSFRRSTGELFF | TRBJ2-2 | many | - | TRBV12-3/TRBV12-4
TGCAGTGCTAAGACAGGGGGTAACACCGGGGAGCTGTTTTTT | CSAKTGGNTGELFF | TRBJ2-2 | - | TRBD1 | TRBV20-1
TGTGCCCTACCTATGGGGGGCGTTGGAAGCACAGATACGCAGTATTTT | CALPMGGVGSTDTQYF | TRBJ2-3 | few | - | TRBV24-1
TGTGCCAGCAGTCCGATGCGCAAAGGGGAGCAGTTCTTC | CASSPMRKGEQFF | TRBJ2-1 | - | - | TRBV6-2/TRBV6-3
TGTGCCAGCAGCTATGGGGTGTTCAGTCAGCCCCAGCATTTT | CASSYGVFSQPQHF | TRBJ1-5 | many | - | TRBV12-3/TRBV12-4
TGCGCCAGCAGCCAAGAGGCAGAGTCACCCCTCCACTTT | CASSQEAESPLHF | TRBJ1-6 | few | - | TRBV4-1
TGTGCCAGCAGTTTATCACCCGACAGGGAGGGCTACGAGCAGTACTTC | CASSLSPDREGYEQYF | TRBJ2-7 | few | - | TRBV27
TGTGCCAGCAGCTTCCCCCAGGCGGCCCCGAACACCGGGGAGCTGTTTTTT | CASSFPQAAPNTGELFF | TRBJ2-2 | - | - | TRBV11-2
TGTGCCACCAGTGATTTCCTCGGGAGTACGGAGACCCAGTACTTC | CATSDFLGSTETQYF | TRBJ2-5 | many | - | TRBV24-1
TGCAGCGTTACTCCCGGGACAGCAAGCTATGGCTACACCTTC | CSVTPGTASYGYTF | TRBJ1-2 | - | TRBD1 | TRBV29-1
TGTGCCTGGAGTGGGGGTTTTCAGCCCCAGCATTTT | CAWSGGFQPQHF | TRBJ1-5 | - | - | TRBV30
TGTGCCAGCAGCCCCCTACGGGAGAACACCGGGGAGCTGTTTTTT | CASSPLRENTGELFF | TRBJ2-2 | - | - | TRBV7-6
TGTGCCAGCAGCCAAGATCTTCGTGGTACAGGGAAAGAGACCCAGTACTTC | CASSQDLRGTGKETQYF | TRBJ2-5 | - | - | TRBV14
TGCGCCAGCAGTGGCCATACCTCCTACGAGCAGTACTTC | CASSGHTSYEQYF | TRBJ2-7 | many | - | TRBV10-1
TGCAGTGCCCATAAGGGGACCCAGTACTTC | CSAHKGTQYF | TRBJ2-5 | - | - | TRBV20-1
TGTGCCAGCAGCCGGGGGCTCAGGGACACCGGGGAGCTGTTTTTT | CASSRGLRDTGELFF | TRBJ2-2 | many | - | TRBV7-2
TGCAGTGCTAGAGCGCCGATGGGTGTCAATGAGCAGTTCTTC | CSARAPMGVNEQFF | TRBJ2-1 | many | - | TRBV20-1
TGCGCCAGCAGCTTTAGACAGGGACACACCGGGGAGCTGTTTTTT | CASSFRQGHTGELFF | TRBJ2-2 | - | TRBD1 | TRBV5-1
TGCGCCAGCAGCTTTGCAGGTTTTAGCTCTGGGGCCAACGTCCTGACTTTC | CASSFAGFSSGANVLTF | TRBJ2-6 | - | - | TRBV5-1
TGCGCCAGCAGCCAATTGGGAGGGGCGAGTCAGCCCCAGCATTTT | CASSQLGGASQPQHF | TRBJ1-5 | many | - | TRBV4-1
TGTGCCAGCAGTGTAACAGGGGTGAATGGCTACACCTTC | CASSVTGVNGYTF | TRBJ1-2 | few | TRBD1 | TRBV6-1
TGTGCCAGCAGCAGGGATCGCTCTGGGGCCAACGTCCTGACTTTC | CASSRDRSGANVLTF | TRBJ2-6 | few | - | TRBV25-1
TGCGCCAGCAGCCTGGGAGCGACAGGGGAGGGTGAAAAACTGTTTTTT | CASSLGATGEGEKLFF | TRBJ1-4 | many | TRBD1 | TRBV5-1
TGCGCCAGCAGCAAAGGGACAGAATTTTCCTACAATGAGCAGTTCTTC | CASSKGTEFSYNEQFF | TRBJ2-1 | many | TRBD1 | TRBV5-1
TGTGCCAGCACCCGACGGCGGGGGGCCGACACCGGGGAGCTGTTTTTT | CASTRRRGADTGELFF | TRBJ2-2 | - | TRBD2 | TRBV12-3/TRBV12-4
TGTGCCAGCTCGCCACGTTGGACGGAAACCTACGAGCAGTACTTC | CASSPRWTETYEQYF | TRBJ2-7 | few | - | TRBV18
TGCAGTGCTAGGACCCCGGGACAGGGGTCACCCCTCCACTTT | CSARTPGQGSPLHF | TRBJ1-6 | - | TRBD1 | TRBV20-1
TGCAGTGCTAGGGGTCCCACGGGGGAGACCCAGTACTTC | CSARGPTGETQYF | TRBJ2-5 | - | - | TRBV20-1
TGTGCCAGCTCACCAGGTCCACACAATGAGCAGTTCTTC | CASSPGPHNEQFF | TRBJ2-1 | - | - | TRBV18
TGCAGTGCCCGAAAGAAGCGGTCTCAAGAGACCCAGTACTTC | CSARKKRSQETQYF | TRBJ2-5 | - | - | TRBV20-1
TGCGCCAGCAGCCCGGAAGGAAATGAGCAGTTCTTC | CASSPEGNEQFF | TRBJ2-1 | few | - | TRBV5-1
TGCGCCAGCAGCGTTAGTTGGACAAGGCTCTATGGGGAGACCCAGTACTTC | CASSVSWTRLYGETQYF | TRBJ2-5 | - | - | TRBV5-1
TGTGCCAGCAGCATCGGGACTAGCGGTTCCTACGAGCAGTACTTC | CASSIGTSGSYEQYF | TRBJ2-7 | few | TRBD2 | TRBV9
TGTGCCACCCGTGGCGGGAGGGCAACGAATGAGCAGTTCTTC | CATRGGRATNEQFF | TRBJ2-1 | many | TRBD2 | TRBV24-1
TGCGCCAGCAGCCGCTCGATGGGCGTAGGCACGCCGCGATACAGCTCCTACAATGAGCAGTTCTTC | CASSRSMGVGTPRYSSYNEQFF | TRBJ2-1 | many | - | TRBV5-1
TGTGCCAGCAGCTTAGACAACTTATACGAGCAGTACTTC | CASSLDNLYEQYF | TRBJ2-7 | few | - | TRBV11-2
TGTGCCAGCAGTTTTCGTCCAGGACTTACCACCGGGGAGCTGTTTTTT | CASSFRPGLTTGELFF | TRBJ2-2 | few | - | TRBV6-5
TGTGCCAGCAGCACCGCGGGGACTGAAGCTTTCTTT | CASSTAGTEAFF | TRBJ1-1 | many | - | TRBV7-9
TGTGCCAGTAGTATTCGGACACCAAACGGTCAAGAGACCCAGTACTTC | CASSIRTPNGQETQYF | TRBJ2-5 | - | - | TRBV19
TGTGCCAGCAGCCCCGGACCCTTGGGGCAGTTCTTC | CASSPGPLGQFF | TRBJ2-1 | - | - | TRBV7-9
TGCAGTGCTAGAGACGCAGGGGCGCATGGCTACACCTTC | CSARDAGAHGYTF | TRBJ1-2 | - | - | TRBV20-1
TGCAGTGCCCCCGCCAGGCTAGGCGGGAGTTTTTACGAGCAGTACTTC | CSAPARLGGSFYEQYF | TRBJ2-7 | many | TRBD2 | TRBV20-1
TGTGCCAGCAGACGGGGTGATCGAAGGCGGGAGACCCAGTACTTC | CASRRGDRRRETQYF | TRBJ2-5 | few | - | TRBV27
TGCGCCAGCAGCACAGGACAGCGTCACGAGACCCAGTACTTC | CASSTGQRHETQYF | TRBJ2-5 | few | - | TRBV5-1
TGTGCCAGCATCAAACAGGGGCTGAACACTGAAGCTTTCTTT | CASIKQGLNTEAFF | TRBJ1-1 | - | TRBD1 | TRBV7-9
TGTGCCAGCAGCAGGGCCTCGGGAAGGCTAGCCAAAAACATTCAGTACTTC | CASSRASGRLAKNIQYF | TRBJ2-4 | few | - | TRBV3-1
TGCGCCAGCAGCCCGGGACAGGACACAGATACGCAGTATTTT | CASSPGQDTDTQYF | TRBJ2-3 | many | TRBD1 | TRBV5-1
TGCAGTGCTAGGGAACTAGCGGGAAACTTAGGCGGGGAGCTGTTTTTT | CSARELAGNLGGELFF | TRBJ2-2 | few | TRBD2 | TRBV20-1